This TCR beta chain appears in the sequencing data of a study of beta chain features in type 1 diabetes (dated by TCRdb to 2016 to 2018). Regarding the complete study: Mean age, gender distribution, total cell number and subset yield were not different between patients and healthy donors. Across all samples, roughly 110,000,000 sorted cells were examined, and cell number per subset correlated strongly with RNA yield. In the study, recently diagnosed type 1 diabetes patients and matched healthy donors were compared on the TCRB repertoires of their sorted circulating CD4+ T cell subsets. Naive and central memory subsets were obtained from all 30 or so donors, but regulatory and stem cell-like memory subsets were isolated from only 8 patients and 8 healthy donors.

From each donor, a single peripheral blood sample of approximately 0.11 L on average was drawn into heparinised tubes. A BD FACSAria II and a panel including CD45RO, CCR7, CD25, CD127, CD95 and CD27 were used to sort naive, central memory, regulatory and stem cell-like memory CD4+ T cells. All sorted populations exceeded 98% purity. PBMCs were separated immediately by Lymphoprep density gradient centrifugation and were stained directly, without being cultured. Samples were stained and sorted in pairs, with one healthy donor and one patient per experiment, so that batch effects were minimized. On the study overall, not on this receptor specifically: At VDJ recombination sites, type 1 diabetes patients had fewer insertions and more deleted nucleotides, which implies abnormalities in thymic rearrangement. PCR may preferentially amplify shorter templates, but because patient and control samples were amplified and corrected together, any resulting skew would affect both groups equally. A moderate but significant shortening of TCRB CDR3 length was observed in type 1 diabetes patients in all four CD4+ subsets. Naive, central memory and regulatory TCRB repertoires appeared to be more similar among patients than among healthy donors. Because small numbers of individuals were included in the HLA sub-analyses, any influence of HLA type on TCRB rearrangement was left unresolved. Sequencing cDNA rather than genomic DNA could over-represent highly expressing activated cells, although activation and CD3 levels did not differ between groups.

The CDR3 holds 14 amino acids from the cysteine to the phenylalanine. Only CDR3 DNA is held: 42 bases, read in frame from base 1. Relative to germline, V is missing 6 bases and J is missing 1 base, with 3 bases of the junction outside any gene match. As encoded in the germline V gene, CDR1 is MDHEN while CDR2 is SYDVKM. All of the isolated RNA was reverse transcribed with the High Capacity cDNA Reverse Transcription Kit, so expressed TCRB transcripts were sequenced. Naive, central memory and regulatory T cell samples underwent deep immunoSEQ sequencing, averaging around 3.7 million total reads per sample. Sorted cells were lysed in RLT buffer, and RNA was extracted using DNase-treated RNeasy Micro or Mini kits according to cell number. Each cell subset was processed on its own to prevent cross-contamination, while patient and healthy donor samples were processed together. The immunoSEQ multiplex PCR was used to amplify TCRB sequences from cDNA, generating 87-bp fragments that spanned the CDR3 region. Sequencing of the amplicons was performed on the Illumina HiSeq platform. Under the source paper's analysis protocol: PCR bias was computationally corrected using synthetic template baselines, reads within Hamming distance 2 were collapsed, and singletons that could not be merged were discarded. Reads were aligned against IMGT to assign V, D and J genes, CDR3 length and insertions or deletions at six rearrangement sites. Clonotype counts were normalized to sorted cell number within each subset before computing true diversity and Gini coefficients with the tcR R package. Repertoire sharing was quantified using the overlap coefficient calculated on TCRB nucleotide sequences. This immuneACCESS table, as held by TCRdb, lists in-frame sequences with V and J called but not all clones. Of the missing ones, under half trace to an unresolved V gene in checked studies; the others have no known cause. That table gives V, J and clone size, and the DNA gave D and trimming. This sample gives under 350,000 clones in total; around 7.8% of them show up just once. The ten largest clones take up more than 0.9% of the sample.

As regards this clone: The antigen it recognizes is unknown. Base qualities are not at hand, and no much larger clone is one base apart.

This chain joins TRBV28 to TRBJ1-3; 7 bases in between match TRBD1. The sample comprised central memory CD4+ T cells from blood. This sequence was found in a young woman in good health. The DNA sequence is TGTGCCAGCAGGCTGACAGGGTCTGGAAACACCATATATTTT. Its translation is CASRLTGSGNTIYF. With all but the CDR3 taken from the reference TRBV28 and TRBJ1-3 genes, the full variable domain is: DVKVTQSSRYLVKRTGEKVFLECVQDMDHENMFWYRQDPGLGLRLIYFSYDVKMKEKGDIPEGYSVSREKKERFSLILESASTNQTSMYLCASRLTGSGNTIYFGEGSWLTVV.